This T cell receptor beta chain was retrieved from a study of T cells in Graves' hyperthyroidism and ophthalmopathy. Study-wide results and caveats: Most expanded thyroid clonotypes above 0.001 also appeared in blood. Ophthalmopathy stood apart from stable hyperthyroidism in a 13 V-J model.

Trimming stripped 3 bases from V and 3 bases from J, with 12 bases between. From germline, CDR1 is DFQATT and CDR2 SNEGSKA (reference sequence). This CDR3 has 14 residues. In its sample, this clonotype was seen many times. The target antigen is unknown. Disease lasting under 3 months, a NOSPECS grade of at least 4, and a Clinical Activity Score of at least 3 were features of the ophthalmopathy patients. The source material, RNA transcripts, was used to amplify TCR beta CDR3 regions. TCR CDR3 underwent first-round RT-PCR with the HTBI primer set. TCRdb passed the multiplex PCR reads through MiXCR, listing each CDR3 protein once. The sample includes hundreds of thousands of distinct CDR3 sequences, around 15% of them seen just once.

This receptor was taken from a woman in her 40s with Graves' ophthalmopathy. The sequenced sample consisted of blood. The rearrangement links TRBV20-1 to TRBJ2-1; D uncertain. Here the CDR3 reads CSASPLLDYNEQFF. The CDR3 DNA follows: TGCAGTGCTAGTCCTTTATTAGACTACAATGAGCAGTTCTTC.